This TCR beta chain was sequenced in a study of cytomegalovirus exposure and HLA in healthy donors. Study-level points and caveats: There were some V segments, including TRBV6-2 and TRBV6-3, excluded as indistinguishable.

Comments on this clone: Its antigen is unknown.

The CDR3 has 15 residues. The germline CDR1 and CDR2 sequences are MNHNY and SVGAGI (reference sequence). V shed 2 bases and J 2 bases; nucleotides not matched to a gene: 1. PCR was performed using 60 Vbeta and 13 Jbeta primers. Only in-frame clones appear in the TCRdb table, and some are missing; sequencing was by immunoSEQ multiplex PCR. This repertoire shows more than 130,000 clones, 60% to 80% found once; its top ten account for 5% to 5.5%. V and J are TRBV6-6 and TRBJ2-7; 12 bases agree with TRBD1. Sequenced input: PBMCs. The TCR sequence derives from a male donor in good health and CMV-seronegative. The CDR3 nucleotides read TGTGCCAGCAGTTACGGGACAGGGGGCCCCTACGAGCAGTACTTC. Amino acids: CASSYGTGGPYEQYF.